This T cell receptor (beta chain) was recorded in a study of blood T cells in healthy people across ages. Caucasian, healthy and from Russia, the donors were aged between roughly 6 and 95. Whenever a sample was processed, at least 7 million PBMCs were isolated. It was with a sample-barcoded 5' primer and a J-beta primer mix that a second PCR of roughly 7 to 12 cycles was run. Every molecule of cDNA carried a tag from a template-switch adaptor with 12 random nucleotides. TCRdb redid the calling of the 5' RACE reads with MiXCR, one entry per CDR3 protein. The table includes about 780,000 distinct CDR3 sequences, under 80% detected once. The CDR3 sequence is 15 residues long. The trim removed 0 bases at V and 3 bases at J, leaving 6 bases unmatched. Germline-derived CDR1 and CDR2 are SGDLS and YYNGEE. About this clonotype itself: Its cognate antigen is unknown.

Study-level points and caveats: PBMCs that were unsorted prevented a conclusive naive versus antigen-experienced comparison.

The sample consisted of blood. V is TRBV9 and J is TRBJ2-7; TRBD2 matches at 7 bases. The sequence derives from a young man in good health. This CDR3 reads CASSVEGGRDYEQYF. The CDR3 nucleotides read TGTGCCAGCAGCGTAGAAGGAGGGAGGGACTACGAGCAGTACTTC.